The source of this TCR beta chain is a study of cytomegalovirus exposure and HLA in healthy donors. This CDR3 comprises 11 residues. Trimming took off 3 bases at V and 6 bases at J, with 4 bases between the two ends. Germline loops: CDR1 MDHEN, CDR2 SYDVKM. Study results and caveats: In a later analysis, a missense DCLRE1C variant was linked to TCR beta V- and J-gene trimming.

Amplification used 60 Vbeta primers and 13 Jbeta primers. Only in-frame clones appear in the TCRdb table, and some are missing; sequencing was by immunoSEQ multiplex PCR. The sample includes 250,000 to 350,000 clones, roughly 80% of them seen just once. As to this clone: The antigen is undetermined.

This chain joins TRBV28 and TRBJ2-3, with D uncertain. The source of this sequence is a girl between 2 and 10 years old in good health and CMV-seronegative. The sample was PBMCs. CDR3 DNA: TGTGCCAGCAGTTTCGGGGATACGCAGTATTTT. This codes for CASSFGDTQYF.